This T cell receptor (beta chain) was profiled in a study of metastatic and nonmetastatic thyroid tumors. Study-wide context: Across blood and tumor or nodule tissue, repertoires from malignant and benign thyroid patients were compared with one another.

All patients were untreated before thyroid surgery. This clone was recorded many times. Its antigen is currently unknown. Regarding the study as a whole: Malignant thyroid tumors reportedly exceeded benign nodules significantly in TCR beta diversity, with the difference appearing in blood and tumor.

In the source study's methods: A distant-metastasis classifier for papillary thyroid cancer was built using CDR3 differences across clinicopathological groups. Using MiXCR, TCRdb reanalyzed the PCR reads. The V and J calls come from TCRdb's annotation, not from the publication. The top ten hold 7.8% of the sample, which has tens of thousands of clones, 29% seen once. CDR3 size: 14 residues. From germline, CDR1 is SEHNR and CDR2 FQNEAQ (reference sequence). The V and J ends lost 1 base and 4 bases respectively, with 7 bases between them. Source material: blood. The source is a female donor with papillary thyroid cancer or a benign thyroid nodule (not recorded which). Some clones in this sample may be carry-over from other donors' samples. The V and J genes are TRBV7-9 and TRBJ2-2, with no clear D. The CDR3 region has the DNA TGTGCCAGCAGCTTAGAGCCACCCACCGGGGAGCTGTTTTTT. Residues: CASSLEPPTGELFF.